The 23 T cell receptor beta chains in this list originate from one sample, sequenced in a study of cytomegalovirus exposure and HLA in healthy donors. With 60 Vbeta and 13 Jbeta primers, the PCR was carried out. Method: immunoSEQ multiplex PCR; TCRdb's copy keeps in-frame clones and lacks some. The repertoire holds 140,000 to 150,000 clones, with about three quarters as singletons. The specimen sequenced was PBMCs. Receptor source: a middle-aged man in good health and CMV-seropositive.

This chain uses TRBV6-5 with TRBJ1-1; TRBD1 aligns across 8 bases. Unmatched junction bases numbered 6, after V lost 8 bases and J lost 4 bases. The CDR3 has 13 residues. Germline V CDR1 and CDR2: MNHEY, SVGAGI. CDR3 nucleotides: TGTGCCAGCCGACAGGGGTTTGGCACTGAAGCTTTCTTT. This sequence encodes CASRQGFGTEAFF.

The chain couples TRBV27 to TRBJ1-2; D is uncertain. Between the trimmed V and J ends, which lost 4 bases and 7 bases, there was a span of 10 bases. The CDR3 spans 12 residues. Germline CDR1 is MNHEY and CDR2 is SMNVEV (reference sequence). CDR3 coding DNA: TGTGCCAGCAGTTCCGCGGCCTCTGGCTACACCTTC. It codes for CASSSAASGYTF.

The rearrangement links TRBV9 to TRBJ2-2; 8 bases fit TRBD2. Germline lookup yields CDR1 SGDLS and CDR2 YYNGEE. This CDR3 has 15 amino acids. The V and J ends lost 0 bases and 5 bases, in that order; junction bases with no gene match: 3. The CDR3 DNA reads TGTGCCAGCAGCGTAGCCGGGACTAGTACCGGGGAGCTGTTTTTT. It codes for CASSVAGTSTGELFF.

This clone was recorded a few times. This sequence joins TRBV19 and TRBJ2-1; 8 bases are shared with TRBD2. The CDR3 length is 15 residues. V dropped 2 bases and J dropped 8; count of bases not matched to a gene: 8. The germline gives CDR1 LNHDA, CDR2 SQIVND (reference sequence). The CDR3 bases are TGTGCCAGTAGTATAACCAGCGGGAGCTTTTATGAGCAGTTCTTC. Amino acids: CASSITSGSFYEQFF.

This clone was detected once. The V call is TRBV6-5, the J call TRBJ1-5; D not resolved. There are 16 residues in the CDR3. The V end was cut by 1 base, the J end by 6 bases, with 16 bases between. The V gene's germline CDR1 is MNHEY and CDR2 SVGAGI. In nucleotides, the CDR3 is TGTGCCAGCAGTTACTTGGAAACTAGGGAATGTCAGCCCCAGCATTTT. The encoded protein is CASSYLETRECQPQHF.

The chain uses TRBV6-1 and TRBJ2-5, with TRBD2 as a possible D gene (5 bases). CDR1 is MNHNS, CDR2 SASEGT, per germline. The CDR3 runs to 14 residues. The ends were cut back, 3 bases at V and 0 bases at J, with 8 bases in the middle. The CDR3 DNA reads TGTGCCAGCAGTGACGGGCGGGACCAAGAGACCCAGTACTTC. Protein sequence: CASSDGRDQETQYF.

The rearrangement links TRBV29-1 to TRBJ1-1; D is unclear. The CDR3 is made up of 12 amino acids. Per germline, CDR1 SQVTM and CDR2 ANQGSEA. Trimming took off 5 bases at V and 2 bases at J, with 9 bases between the two ends. The CDR3 loop reads CSVTVTNTEAFF. The CDR3 coding sequence is TGCAGCGTTACAGTCACTAACACTGAAGCTTTCTTT.

The sample holds a few counts of this clone. The chain recombines TRBV11-2 with TRBJ2-5; 7 bases match TRBD2. Germline CDR1 reads SGHAT; CDR2 reads FQNNGV. This CDR3 is built from 12 residues. The junction had 0 bases not matched to a gene; V was cut back by 5 bases and J by 3 bases. The CDR3 DNA is TGTGCCAGCAGCCGGGGGGAAGAGACCCAGTACTTC. Amino acids: CASSRGEETQYF.

Note on this clone: A read error is likely, as this CDR3 ends without the conserved phenylalanine or tryptophan. Because the CDR3's place on the DNA is in doubt, the DNA is left out and the CDR3 is given as listed by TCRdb. The chain recombines TRBV6-5 with TRBJ1-2; the table assigns TRBD1, which was not confirmed against the DNA. Germline assignment: CDR1 MNHEY and CDR2 SVGAGI. The CDR3 extends over 12 residues, inclusive of both ends. The CDR3 protein is CASSEAQQGRNL.

This clone showed up just a few times. This chain uses TRBV5-1 with TRBJ2-3; 8 bases map to TRBD2. This CDR3 spans 15 amino acids. The V segment lost 4 bases and the J segment 4 bases; nucleotides outside the gene matches: 8. Germline loops: CDR1 SGHRS, CDR2 YFSETQ. CDR3 region: CASSLSGSAADTQYF. In DNA form, the CDR3 reads TGCGCCAGCAGCCTGAGCGGGAGTGCCGCAGATACGCAGTATTTT.

As for this clone: One junction end disagrees with the germline gene, perhaps due to a read error. Other DNA variants within this sample encode the same CDR3. The genes are TRBV9 and TRBJ1-1; 8 nucleotides agree with TRBD1. The CDR3 loop spans 15 amino acids. CDR1 is SGDLS, CDR2 YYNGEE, per germline. CDR3 bases: TGCGCCAGCAGCCCCGGGACAGGTCTATACATAGAAGCTTTCTTT. Amino acids: CASSPGTGLYIEAFF.

The chain joins TRBV4-1 to TRBJ2-5, with a possible D match to TRBD1 (5 bases). With 3 bases removed from V and 8 bases from J, the gap between germline ends came to 19 bases. This CDR3 has 15 amino acids. Germline assignment: CDR1 MGHRA and CDR2 YSYEKL. Here the CDR3 reads CASSQLIGAQRTQYF. Written as DNA, the CDR3 is TGCGCCAGCAGCCAGCTCATAGGGGCACAGAGAACCCAGTACTTC.

This clone has more than one count but fewer than ten. This chain joins TRBV28 and TRBJ1-2; D remains ambiguous. Germline-derived CDR1 and CDR2 are MDHEN and SYDVKM. Trimming removed 4 bases at V and 0 bases at J, with 9 bases between. This CDR3 spans 14 amino acids. This CDR3 reads CASSWLGANYGYTF. The CDR3 nucleotides are TGTGCCAGCAGTTGGCTGGGCGCTAACTATGGCTACACCTTC.

The chain joins TRBV9 to TRBJ2-1; 11 positions agree with TRBD2. Germline V gene data show CDR1 as SGDLS and CDR2 as YYNGEE. J gave up 5 bases and V 4 bases, and 8 bases lay outside the gene matches. The CDR3 consists of 16 residues. The CDR3 DNA reads as TGTGCCAGCAGCTCCGCCGGGACTAGCGGCCACAATGAGCAGTTCTTC. Protein: CASSSAGTSGHNEQFF.

The genes are TRBV19 and TRBJ1-2, with 9 bases that match TRBD1. V was pared by 3 bases and J by 2 bases, with 4 bases of the junction left unmatched. CDR3 length: 15 residues. The germline V gene has CDR1 LNHDA and CDR2 SQIVND (reference sequence). CDR3 coding DNA: TGTGCCAGTAGTATCGGACAGGGGCGGAACTATGGCTACACCTTC. This gives the protein CASSIGQGRNYGYTF.

This clone came up once. CDR3 region: CASSRGTDTQYF. CDR3 nucleotide sequence: TGTGCCAGCAGCAGGGGGACAGATACGCAGTATTTT. The J gene is TRBJ2-3, the V gene TRBV6-6, with TRBD1 matching over 7 bases. The V gene's germline CDR1 is MNHNY and CDR2 SVGAGI (reference sequence). J lost 3 bases, V lost 6 bases, and 0 bases had no gene match. The CDR3 contains 12 residues.

The table lists this clone with a few counts. The chain couples TRBV19 to TRBJ1-5; D call uncertain. Trimming left V 7 bases short and J 1 base short, with 14 bases between. CDR1 and CDR2 (germline): LNHDA, SQIVND (reference sequence). The length of the CDR3 is 15 residues. CDR3 DNA: TGTGCCAGTACTCCCCATAGGGAGAGCAATCAGCCCCAGCATTTT. Protein sequence: CASTPHRESNQPQHF.

The chain links TRBV7-3 to TRBJ1-6, with TRBD1 matching over 8 bases. Losses at the gene ends were 4 bases for V and 5 bases for J; bases not matched to a gene: 4. The CDR3 is 15 amino acids. Germline-derived CDR1 and CDR2 are SGHTA and FQGTGA. CDR3 nucleotides: TGTGCCAGCAGCTCACGGACAGGGAATAATTCACCCCTCCACTTT. Its translation is CASSSRTGNNSPLHF.

The table lists this clone with a few counts. The chain couples TRBV2 to TRBJ1-1, with 9 nucleotides matching TRBD1. Germline V gene lookup returns CDR1 SNHLY and CDR2 FYNNEI. Trimming took 3 bases from V and 5 from J; bases not matched to a gene: 7. This CDR3 region has 15 residues. The CDR3 loop is CASSDGTGLTTEAFF. CDR3 DNA: TGTGCCAGCAGTGACGGGACAGGGCTTACGACTGAAGCTTTCTTT.

This chain connects TRBV11-2 to TRBJ2-7; 7 nucleotides align to TRBD1. From germline, CDR1 is SGHAT and CDR2 FQNNGV. This CDR3 spans 18 amino acids. The V segment lost 2 bases and the J segment 3 bases; nucleotides outside the gene matches: 16. Here the CDR3 DNA reads TGTGCCAGCAGCTTAAGTCGTCAGGGGACAGAGCTTTACTACGAGCAGTACTTC. It translates to CASSLSRQGTELYYEQYF. Together with reference TRBV11-2 and TRBJ2-7, the CDR3 gives the full variable domain: EAGVAQSPRYKIIEKRQSVAFWCNPISGHATLYWYQQILGQGPKLLIQFQNNGVVDDSQLPKDRFSAERLKGVDSTLKIQPAKLEDSAVYLCASSLSRQGTELYYEQYFGPGTRLTVT.

The chain has TRBV6-6 and TRBJ2-7, with 9 positions matching TRBD1. Germline values: CDR1 MNHNY, CDR2 SVGAGI (reference sequence). The CDR3 covers 15 residues. Losses at the gene ends were 6 bases for V and 0 bases for J; bases not matched to a gene: 6. CDR3 sequence (DNA): TGTGCCAGCAGACCGGGGACAGGGTCCTCCTACGAGCAGTACTTC. This encodes CASRPGTGSSYEQYF.

The chain employs TRBV27 and TRBJ2-7, with D possibly TRBD1 on 7 matching bases. The germline V and J ends were trimmed by 6 bases and 3 bases, with 18 bases remaining between them. This CDR3 is built from 15 residues. Looked up from germline, CDR1 is MNHEY and CDR2 is SMNVEV (reference sequence). The CDR3 loop is CASRPQGGEYYEQYF. The DNA of the CDR3 is TGTGCCAGCAGGCCGCAGGGGGGCGAGTACTACGAGCAGTACTTC.

This clone appeared a few times. This sequence joins TRBV2 and TRBJ2-3, with D possibly TRBD2 on 5 matching bases. Germline assignment: CDR1 SNHLY and CDR2 FYNNEI. There are 14 residues in the CDR3. Trimming took off 6 bases at V and 0 bases at J, with 10 bases between the two ends. The CDR3 DNA follows: TGTGCCAGCAGGGACGGGATAAGCACAGATACGCAGTATTTT. Amino acid sequence: CASRDGISTDTQYF.